These 8 T cell receptor beta chains share one sample of origin, sequenced in a study of cytomegalovirus exposure and HLA in healthy donors (TCRdb year 2017). The library was produced with the immunoSEQ multiplex PCR assay. For the multiplex PCR, a mixture combining 60 forward primers for TCR Vbeta segments and 13 reverse primers for TCR Jbeta segments was used. Not all clones reach the TCRdb copy of this immuneACCESS table, which keeps in-frame sequences only. Checked studies attribute under half of the gap to unresolved V genes and leave the rest unexplained. The sample data list around 100,000 clones, and approximately 60% of these were observed just once. The ten largest clonotypes hold about 2.2% of the sample. The sample comprised PBMCs. These receptors came from a woman aged 30 to 39 in good health and CMV-seronegative.

The V and J genes are TRBV5-1 and TRBJ1-3; D might be TRBD1 (5 bases). Germline assignment: CDR1 SGHRS and CDR2 YFSETQ. V dropped 4 bases and J dropped 3 bases, with 8 bases sitting between them. This CDR3 has 13 amino acids. CDR3 in amino acids: CASSLGLGNTIYF. CDR3 in DNA: TGCGCCAGCAGCCTGGGACTTGGAAACACCATATATTTT.

The rearrangement links TRBV2 to TRBJ2-1, with 7 nucleotides matching TRBD2. The ends lost 4 bases at V and 6 bases at J; junction bases unmatched: 6. CDR1 and CDR2 from the germline V gene are SNHLY and FYNNEI. This CDR3 has 14 amino acids. CDR3 protein: CASSGWTSGNEQFF. The CDR3 DNA reads TGTGCCAGCAGTGGCTGGACTAGTGGCAATGAGCAGTTCTTC.

The chain joins TRBV4-2 to TRBJ2-3; tentatively, D is TRBD2 (7 bases). Germline CDR1 LGHNA, CDR2 YNFKEQ. The ends were cut back, 1 base at V and 1 base at J, with 15 bases in the middle. This CDR3 is built from 17 residues. The CDR3 DNA is TGTGCCAGCAGCCAAGTGGCTGGGGGGGCCGGCACAGATACGCAGTATTTT. Amino acid sequence: CASSQVAGGAGTDTQYF.

The chain carries TRBV7-6 and TRBJ2-7; 11 nucleotides align to TRBD1. J gave up 6 bases and V 5 bases, and 6 bases lay outside the gene matches. CDR1 and CDR2 (germline): SGHVS, FNYEAQ. The CDR3 consists of 14 residues. CDR3 amino acids: CASSIGQGAGEQYF. The CDR3 nucleotides are TGTGCCAGCAGCATCGGACAGGGGGCGGGCGAGCAGTACTTC.

The rearrangement uses TRBV28 and TRBJ1-1; D unresolved. The CDR3 extends over 14 amino acids. Germline CDR1 and CDR2: MDHEN and SYDVKM. Between the trimmed V and J ends, which lost 3 bases and 3 bases, there was a span of 11 bases. The CDR3 sequence is CASSLTEPDTEAFF. The CDR3 nucleotides are TGTGCCAGCAGTTTGACGGAGCCGGACACTGAAGCTTTCTTT. Based on the CDR3 plus reference TRBV28 and TRBJ1-1, the full variable domain is DVKVTQSSRYLVKRTGEKVFLECVQDMDHENMFWYRQDPGLGLRLIYFSYDVKMKEKGDIPEGYSVSREKKERFSLILESASTNQTSMYLCASSLTEPDTEAFFGQGTRLTVV.

The chain links TRBV28 to TRBJ1-2; D is undetermined. Trimming stripped 2 bases from V and 6 bases from J, with 7 bases between. The CDR3 covers 12 residues. The V gene's germline CDR1 is MDHEN and CDR2 SYDVKM. The CDR3 is CASSLLRDGYTF. CDR3 DNA sequence: TGTGCCAGCAGTTTACTACGGGATGGCTACACCTTC.

This clone occurred once. This sequence joins TRBV5-8 and TRBJ2-7; 7 nucleotides agree with TRBD1. Germline V gives CDR1 SGHTS, CDR2 YDEGEE. After removal of 2 bases from V and 2 bases from J, the junction contained 1 base not matched to a gene. CDR3 length equals 13 residues. The CDR3 DNA sequence: TGTGCCAGCAGCTTTGACAGGGCCTACGAGCAGTACTTC. Translation gives CASSFDRAYEQYF.

This chain joins TRBV30 and TRBJ2-5; a possible D gene is TRBD2 (6 bases). The CDR3 length is 13 residues. V dropped 4 bases and J dropped 2 bases, with 11 bases sitting between them. Germline V gene lookup returns CDR1 GTSNPN and CDR2 SVGIG (reference sequence). The CDR3 loop is CAWNAGFQETQYF. The CDR3, as DNA: TGTGCCTGGAATGCGGGGTTTCAAGAGACCCAGTACTTC.